This TCR beta chain was sequenced during a study of T cell changes during pregnancy in multiple sclerosis. Assay: immunoSEQ multiplex PCR; the TCRdb copy retains only in-frame clones and omits some. The sample carries tens of thousands of clones, 80% to 95% recorded once. Source: peripheral blood, taken in the first trimester of pregnancy. The origin of this receptor is a female donor with multiple sclerosis, enrolled in a pregnancy study.

The CDR3 sequence: CAWSVRGQSYTEAFF. In nucleotides, the CDR3 is TGTGCCTGGAGTGTCCGTGGACAGTCATACACTGAAGCTTTCTTT. V and J are TRBV30 and TRBJ1-1, with D perhaps matching TRBD1 (6 bases). V was shortened by 0 bases and J by 3 bases, with 14 bases between the two germline ends. CDR3 length: 15 amino acids. The germline gives CDR1 GTSNPN, CDR2 SVGIG (reference sequence).